This T cell receptor beta chain was obtained from a study of T cell responses to AZD1222 COVID-19 vaccine. Profiled with immunoSEQ multiplex PCR; TCRdb holds only in-frame clones, not every one. The data contain over 85,000 clones, 70% to 90% of them singletons. V lost 3 bases to trimming and J lost 6 bases; unmatched junction nucleotides: 11. There are 16 residues in the CDR3. The germline V gene has CDR1 SGHTA and CDR2 FQGNSA. The sequence was collected from an adult in good health. The specimen comprised peripheral blood, sampled on day 0 of AZD1222 vaccination. This chain joins TRBV7-2 and TRBJ1-1, with 9 bases lining up with TRBD1. In DNA, the CDR3 is TGTGCCAGCAGCTTCCTCCCGGGACAGGGACTTCCTGAAGCTTTCTTT. Protein sequence: CASSFLPGQGLPEAFF.